This is a list of T cell receptor beta chains from one sample in a study of shared clonotypes between healthy human individuals. The repertoire was sequenced with immunoSEQ multiplex PCR; TCRdb's copy has only in-frame clones and lacks some. The top ten clones hold 1.2% of a sample with roughly 2,000,000 clones, just under 95% of them seen once. Sequencing was done on a sample of naive CD8+ T cells sorted from blood. The source is a young man in good health. The CDR3 runs from the conserved cysteine through the conserved F or W. D genes are given only for firm matches. Rows may omit the clone size; those that give it use once, few, many or a size class.

-	TRBJ2-7	TRBV2	-	TGTGCCAGCAAAGACAGCTCCTACGAGCAGTACTTC	CASKDSSYEQYF
-	TRBJ2-3	TRBV13	TRBD2	TGTGCCAGCAGCTCCCCGGGGCTAGCGGGAGGGGTTTTGCCAGATACGCAGTATTTT	CASSSPGLAGGVLPDTQYF
-	TRBJ2-7	TRBV4-2	TRBD2	TGTGCCAGCAGCCAATCGGCTAGCGGGGGCTCGCAAGAGCAGTACTTC	CASSQSASGGSQEQYF
once	TRBJ2-2	TRBV10-3	-	TGTGCCATCAGTGAGCCGGAGGTCACCGGGGAGCTGTTTTTT	CAISEPEVTGELFF
-	TRBJ2-7	TRBV30	-	TGTGCCTGGACGGGCCTTAACGGGAGTACATCCTACGAGCAGTACTTC	CAWTGLNGSTSYEQYF
few	TRBJ1-6	TRBV7-9	TRBD1	TGTGCCAGCAGACGGGACAGTCAGACCCTCCACTTT	CASRRDSQTLHF
-	TRBJ2-7	TRBV7-9	-	TGTGCCGCCGGGGGGCGCGGGGGAACCTACGAGCAGTACTTC	CAAGGRGGTYEQYF
-	TRBJ2-2	TRBV10-1	TRBD2	TGCGCCAGCAGTCCGACTAGCGGGAGGGACACCGGGGAGCTGTTTTTT	CASSPTSGRDTGELFF
-	TRBJ2-1	TRBV5-6	TRBD2	TGTGCCAGCAGCTTGGCCGAAGCGGGGGTCTCCTACAATGAGCAGTTCTTC	CASSLAEAGVSYNEQFF
-	TRBJ2-1	TRBV27	TRBD1	TGTGCCAGCAGTTTATCTGAGGGGACAGCTTACAATGAGCAGTTCTTC	CASSLSEGTAYNEQFF
once	TRBJ2-7	TRBV5-1	TRBD2	TGCGCCAGCAGCTTCGAGCGGGGCAACTACGAGCAGTACTTC	CASSFERGNYEQYF